One sample yielded the 24 T cell receptor beta chains listed below, sequenced in a study of blood T cell repertoires in COVID-19 (dated by TCRdb to between 2020 and 2021). Receptor libraries were prepared by the immunoSEQ multiplex PCR assay. Entries here come from immuneACCESS through TCRdb and include only in-frame sequences with V and J called. Some clones fail to appear in such tables; in the studies checked, an unresolved V gene covers under half of the shortfall, and the cause of the remainder is unknown. For this sample there are around 470,000 clones; roughly nine tenths appear just once. The ten largest clones take up around 0.9% of the sample. Material: peripheral blood. These receptors originate from a man between 18 and 35 years old with COVID-19, enrolled during active disease.

The chain carries TRBV6-5 and TRBJ1-5, with D tentatively TRBD1 (5 bases). V shed 6 bases and J shed 0 bases, with 9 bases lying between them. Germline assignment: CDR1 MNHEY and CDR2 SVGAGI. The CDR3 contains 14 residues. The DNA of the CDR3 is TGTGCCAGCAGGACAGACCTTAGCAATCAGCCCCAGCATTTT. This codes for CASRTDLSNQPQHF.

The CDR3 coding sequence is TGTGCCAGCAGCGTAACAGGGCCCCTAAATGAGCAGTTCTTC. Translation gives CASSVTGPLNEQFF. The V call is TRBV6-5, the J call TRBJ2-1; TRBD1 is a possible D gene (6 bases). Trimming took 6 bases from V and 7 from J, leaving 16 bases between them. Germline V gives CDR1 MNHEY, CDR2 SVGAGI. The CDR3 runs to 14 residues.

This chain uses TRBV6-4 with TRBJ1-1; the match to TRBD1 covers 11 bases. The CDR3 is made up of 14 amino acids. J lost 10 bases, V lost 3 bases, and 7 bases had no gene match. Per germline, CDR1 MRHNA and CDR2 SNTAGT. The CDR3 region has the DNA TGTGCCAGCAGTGAGGGACAGGGGGTGTCGGCAGCTTTCTTT. Translating it yields CASSEGQGVSAAFF.

The chain is built from TRBV6-5 and TRBJ1-2, with 9 bases that match TRBD1. CDR1 and CDR2 from the germline V gene are MNHEY and SVGAGI. Trimming removed 0 bases from V and 7 bases from J; junction bases left unmatched: 6. The CDR3 is 15 amino acids. The CDR3 is CASSYSTGQGPGYTF. CDR3 coding DNA: TGTGCCAGCAGTTACTCGACGGGACAGGGACCTGGCTACACCTTC.

The chain uses TRBV5-1 and TRBJ2-2, with a weak D call TRBD2 (5 bases). Germline V gives CDR1 SGHRS, CDR2 YFSETQ. This CDR3 has 15 residues. V lost 0 bases, J lost 4 bases, and 10 bases lay in between. This chain's CDR3 is CASSLGRTRTGELFF. The CDR3 region has the DNA TGCGCCAGCAGCTTGGGGAGGACCCGCACCGGGGAGCTGTTTTTT.

V and J are TRBV7-9 and TRBJ2-3; the match to TRBD2 covers 8 bases. V shed 2 bases, J shed 4 bases, and the junction held 5 bases outside the gene matches. The CDR3 runs 15 residues. Per germline, CDR1 SEHNR and CDR2 FQNEAQ (reference sequence). The CDR3 DNA follows: TGTGCCAGCAGCTTATTAACTAGCGGAGCAGATACGCAGTATTTT. Translated: CASSLLTSGADTQYF.

V gene TRBV2 combines with J gene TRBJ2-7, with D uncertain. Per the germline V gene, CDR1 is SNHLY and CDR2 is FYNNEI. This CDR3 spans 14 amino acids. V shed 4 bases and J shed 0 bases, with 10 bases lying between them. The CDR3 coding sequence is TGTGCCAGCAGTGCTCAGGCCCTCTCCTACGAGCAGTACTTC. This sequence encodes CASSAQALSYEQYF. Full variable domain (rest looked up from reference TRBV2 and TRBJ2-7): EPEVTQTPSHQVTQMGQEVILRCVPISNHLYFYWYRQILGQKVEFLVSFYNNEISEKSEIFDDQFSVERPDGSNFTLKIRSTKLEDSAMYFCASSAQALSYEQYFGPGTRLTVT.

This clone was counted a single time. The rearrangement joins TRBV7-9 to TRBJ1-2; the D is unclear. CDR1 is SEHNR and CDR2 is FQNEAQ in the germline V gene (reference sequence). The CDR3 extends over 13 amino acids. Trimming took 6 bases from V and 4 from J, leaving 12 bases between them. The CDR3 region is CASSFGIAYGYTF. CDR3 DNA sequence: TGTGCCAGCAGTTTCGGGATTGCCTATGGCTACACCTTC.

V usage is TRBV11-2 and J usage is TRBJ2-7; 7 positions match TRBD1. The junction had 19 bases not matched to a gene; V was cut back by 5 bases and J by 3 bases. Germline CDR1 SGHAT, CDR2 FQNNGV. CDR3 length: 18 residues. This CDR3 is CASSHRAGRDSFIYEQYF. The DNA for the CDR3 is TGTGCCAGCAGCCACAGGGCGGGTCGGGACAGTTTCATCTACGAGCAGTACTTC.

The chain has TRBV4-1 and TRBJ2-3; 10 bases line up with TRBD2. V was clipped by 2 bases and J by 2 bases; unmatched bases: 1. Germline CDR1 is MGHRA and CDR2 is YSYEKL. This CDR3 contains 15 residues. The CDR3 reads CASSQTSGTTDTQYF. CDR3 nucleotide sequence: TGCGCCAGCAGCCAAACTAGCGGGACCACAGATACGCAGTATTTT.

This clone was observed a few times. The rearrangement joins TRBV4-1 to TRBJ2-2, with a tentative D call TRBD2 (5 bases). V lost 1 base and J lost 4, with 10 bases in between. CDR3 length: 15 amino acids. In germline, CDR1 is MGHRA, CDR2 YSYEKL. Here the CDR3 reads CASSQVLGGTGELFF. Here the CDR3 DNA reads TGCGCCAGCAGCCAAGTCTTAGGAGGCACCGGGGAGCTGTTTTTT.

V and J are TRBV5-1 and TRBJ2-2; 9 bases agree with TRBD1. Germline V gives CDR1 SGHRS, CDR2 YFSETQ. Losses at the gene ends were 4 bases for V and 5 bases for J; bases not matched to a gene: 12. This CDR3 contains 17 residues. CDR3 in DNA: TGCGCCAGCAGCGGACGGACAGGGGCGATGAGGACCGGGGAGCTGTTTTTT. It is translated as CASSGRTGAMRTGELFF.

The rearrangement links TRBV11-2 to TRBJ2-3; the D is unclear. V was shortened by 3 bases and J by 5 bases, with 6 bases between the two germline ends. The CDR3 sequence is 12 residues long. The germline CDR1 and CDR2 sequences are SGHAT and FQNNGV. This CDR3 is CASSFQIDTQYF. For the CDR3, the DNA is TGTGCCAGCAGCTTCCAAATAGATACGCAGTATTTT.

The V call is TRBV11-3, the J call TRBJ1-1; 8 nucleotides align to TRBD1. This CDR3 comprises 15 residues. From germline, CDR1 is SGHNT and CDR2 YENEEA. Trimming at V came to 5 bases and at J to 2 bases, leaving 7 bases not matched to a gene. The DNA of the CDR3 is TGTGCCAGCAGCGGAAGACAGGGGACAAACACTGAAGCTTTCTTT. It encodes CASSGRQGTNTEAFF.

The J gene is TRBJ2-2, the V gene TRBV12-5; tentatively, D is TRBD1 (6 bases). The V end was cut by 4 bases, the J end by 5 bases, with 14 bases between. This CDR3 has 15 residues. Germline assignment: CDR1 LGHNT and CDR2 FRNRAP. The CDR3 loop is CASGYGRGGTGELFF. The CDR3 DNA sequence: TGTGCTAGTGGTTACGGCAGGGGTGGGACCGGGGAGCTGTTTTTT.

CDR3 sequence reads: CASSLVGGENIQYF. CDR3 coding DNA: TGTGCCAGCAGCTTAGTTGGGGGGGAAAACATTCAGTACTTC. The genes are TRBV13 and TRBJ2-4; 7 nucleotides match TRBD2. The CDR3 is 14 residues long. The germline CDR1 and CDR2 sequences are PRHDT and FYEKMQ (reference sequence). After removal of 1 base from V and 5 bases from J, the junction contained 2 bases not matched to a gene.

This clone was seen a handful of times. The genes are TRBV19 and TRBJ2-5, with 8 bases fitting TRBD2. Per the germline V gene, CDR1 is LNHDA and CDR2 is SQIVND (reference sequence). Germline trimming cut 2 bases from V and 5 bases from J; bases unmatched to any gene: 10. The CDR3 contains 16 residues. The CDR3 loop reads CASSIRSGGAYETQYF. CDR3 coding DNA: TGTGCCAGTAGTATAAGATCGGGGGGGGCCTATGAGACCCAGTACTTC.

The genes are TRBV4-2 and TRBJ1-6; weak D call: TRBD1 (6 bases). In germline, CDR1 is LGHNA, CDR2 YNFKEQ. The CDR3 sequence is 18 residues long. Trimming left V 0 bases short and J 7 bases short, with 19 bases between. The CDR3 region is CASSQDLMGTGTNSPLHF. The CDR3 DNA sequence: TGTGCCAGCAGCCAAGATCTGATGGGAACAGGGACGAATTCACCCCTCCACTTT.

The sample holds one count of this clone. This chain joins TRBV11-2 and TRBJ2-7; a weak D match, TRBD2 (6 bases). Between the trimmed V and J ends, which lost 1 base and 0 bases, there was a span of 13 bases. The CDR3 is 16 residues long. Looked up from germline, CDR1 is SGHAT and CDR2 is FQNNGV. The CDR3 coding sequence is TGTGCCAGCAGCTTAGGGGCGGTGACTAGCTCCTACGAGCAGTACTTC. Its translation: CASSLGAVTSSYEQYF. Combining the CDR3 with reference TRBV11-2 and TRBJ2-7 gives the whole variable domain EAGVAQSPRYKIIEKRQSVAFWCNPISGHATLYWYQQILGQGPKLLIQFQNNGVVDDSQLPKDRFSAERLKGVDSTLKIQPAKLEDSAVYLCASSLGAVTSSYEQYFGPGTRLTVT.

The J gene is TRBJ1-1, the V gene TRBV2, with TRBD1 as a possible D gene (5 bases). CDR1 is SNHLY and CDR2 is FYNNEI in the germline V gene. The CDR3 sequence is 14 residues long. The V and J ends lost 1 base and 4 bases respectively, with 10 bases between them. This CDR3 is CASSEEGAPTEAFF. The CDR3 region has the DNA TGTGCCAGCAGTGAAGAAGGGGCTCCCACTGAAGCTTTCTTT.

This chain joins TRBV11-2 and TRBJ2-7, with 7 bases identical to TRBD1. V trimming: 0 bases; J trimming: 1 base; junction bases outside the gene matches: 18. The germline V gene encodes CDR1 SGHAT and CDR2 FQNNGV. This CDR3 is 20 amino acids long. CDR3 in amino acids: CASSLDTQSRHRGNSYEQYF. CDR3 nucleotides: TGTGCCAGCAGCTTAGATACTCAATCCCGACACAGGGGAAATTCCTACGAGCAGTACTTC.

The chain carries TRBV29-1 and TRBJ2-7; TRBD1 matches 8 bases. This CDR3 comprises 12 residues. Germline trimming cut 5 bases from V and 4 bases from J; bases unmatched to any gene: 4. CDR1 SQVTM and CDR2 ANQGSEA come from the germline V gene. The CDR3 protein is CSVRTGNYEQYF. CDR3 sequence (DNA): TGCAGCGTTAGGACAGGGAATTACGAGCAGTACTTC.

The chain recombines TRBV2 with TRBJ1-4, with TRBD1 as a possible D gene (5 bases). Trimming cost V 7 bases and J 8 bases, with 17 bases left between them. CDR1 and CDR2 (germline): SNHLY, FYNNEI. This CDR3 is 14 amino acids long. The CDR3 here is CASIFRAGGEKLFF. For the CDR3, the DNA is TGTGCCAGCATTTTCAGGGCCGGAGGGGAAAAACTGTTTTTT.

The chain joins TRBV21-1 to TRBJ2-7; the DNA was not used to check the table's D call, TRBD2. TRBV21-1 is reported as a pseudogene. The CDR3 length is 15 residues. The CDR3 loop is CASSKSGVPSYEQYF. Here the CDR3 DNA reads TGTGCCAGCAGCAAGTCGGGGGTCCCCTCCTACGAGCAGTACTTC.